The 22 T cell receptor beta chains listed next were all sequenced from one sample in a study of beta chain features in type 1 diabetes. Expressed TCRB transcripts were sequenced after all isolated RNA was converted to cDNA. Profiled with immunoSEQ multiplex PCR; TCRdb holds only in-frame clones, not every one. The sample lists hundreds of thousands of clones, under 20% occurring once. Specimen: naive CD4+ T cells from blood. These receptor sequences come from a woman between 18 and 29 years old in good health.

This clone has only a few counts. At the DNA level, this CDR3 is encoded by other sequences in the same sample as well. This sequence joins TRBV28 and TRBJ2-3; unclear D gene. The V and J ends lost 4 bases and 3 bases respectively, with 5 bases between them. The CDR3 runs to 12 residues. Germline V gene data show CDR1 as MDHEN and CDR2 as SYDVKM. CDR3 nucleotides: TGTGCCAGCAGTTCACCAACAGATACGCAGTATTTT. Protein sequence: CASSSPTDTQYF.

The gene calls are TRBV27 and TRBJ2-3; tentative D call: TRBD1 (5 bases). V lost 2 bases, J lost 1 base, and 10 bases lay in between. CDR1 is MNHEY, CDR2 SMNVEV, per germline (reference sequence). This CDR3 region has 15 residues. The DNA for the CDR3 is TGTGCCAGCAGTTTAAAAGGGGTCGGCACAGATACGCAGTATTTT. This sequence encodes CASSLKGVGTDTQYF.

In nucleotides, the CDR3 is TGTGCCAGCAGCTTAGATGTAGGGGCCTACGAGCAGTACTTC. Amino acid sequence: CASSLDVGAYEQYF. The genes are TRBV7-2 and TRBJ2-7; tentatively, D is TRBD1 (5 bases). V shed 1 base and J shed 2 bases, with 9 bases lying between them. CDR1 is SGHTA and CDR2 is FQGNSA in the germline V gene. This CDR3 region has 14 residues.

The rearrangement links TRBV15 to TRBJ2-3; 8 bases match TRBD2. The CDR3 consists of 18 residues. With V trimmed by 2 bases and J by 2 bases, 12 bases remained unmatched. Germline lookup yields CDR1 LNHNV and CDR2 YYDKDF (reference sequence). This CDR3 reads CATSRRAGERMNTDTQYF. CDR3 coding DNA: TGTGCCACCAGCAGAAGAGCGGGAGAGAGAATGAACACAGATACGCAGTATTTT.

V usage is TRBV2 and J usage is TRBJ2-1; 8 bases match TRBD2. This CDR3 contains 13 residues. Trimming removed 4 bases from V and 15 bases from J; junction bases left unmatched: 11. Germline loops: CDR1 SNHLY, CDR2 FYNNEI. CDR3 DNA sequence: TGTGCCAGCAGTGCCTCTTTCTGGACTAGCCGGTTCTTC. Translating it yields CASSASFWTSRFF.

The chain joins TRBV6-6 to TRBJ1-2; D not certain. CDR1 and CDR2 (germline): MNHNY, SVGAGI (reference sequence). V dropped 6 bases and J dropped 8 bases, with 13 bases sitting between them. This CDR3 has 12 amino acids. The chain's CDR3 is CASSKGLRGYTF. The CDR3 nucleotides read TGTGCCAGCAGCAAAGGACTTCGGGGCTACACCTTC.

The chain couples TRBV7-8 to TRBJ2-7; 9 positions match TRBD2. The CDR3 is 17 amino acids. The J segment lost 0 bases and the V segment lost 3 bases, leaving 9 bases of the junction unmatched. Per the germline V gene, CDR1 is SGHVS and CDR2 is FQNEAQ. The CDR3 reads CASSFAGAGGPSYEQYF. CDR3 in DNA: TGTGCCAGCAGCTTCGCGGGGGCGGGAGGGCCCTCCTACGAGCAGTACTTC. The entire variable domain, with the rest obtained from reference TRBV7-8 and TRBJ2-7, is as follows: GAGVSQSPRYKVAKRGQDVALRCDPISGHVSLFWYQQALGQGPEFLTYFQNEAQLDKSGLPSDRFFAERPEGSVSTLKIQRTQQEDSAVYLCASSFAGAGGPSYEQYFGPGTRLTVT.

A few counts support this clone. The chain couples TRBV2 to TRBJ2-2; 9 bases map to TRBD1. CDR1 SNHLY and CDR2 FYNNEI come from the germline V gene. V dropped 4 bases and J dropped 1; count of bases not matched to a gene: 4. This CDR3 has 16 residues. Here the CDR3 reads CASSGGTGWNTGELFF. Here the CDR3 DNA reads TGTGCCAGCAGTGGAGGGACAGGGTGGAACACCGGGGAGCTGTTTTTT. The full variable domain, rest sourced from reference TRBV2 and TRBJ2-2, is EPEVTQTPSHQVTQMGQEVILRCVPISNHLYFYWYRQILGQKVEFLVSFYNNEISEKSEIFDDQFSVERPDGSNFTLKIRSTKLEDSAMYFCASSGGTGWNTGELFFGEGSRLTVL.

V and J are TRBV19 and TRBJ2-7; 9 positions match TRBD1. V gave up 0 bases and J gave up 2 bases; unmatched junction bases: 2. Germline-derived CDR1 and CDR2 are LNHDA and SQIVND (reference sequence). The length of the CDR3 is 15 residues. The CDR3 DNA is TGTGCCAGTAGTATAGAGGACAGGGGTCCCTACGAGCAGTACTTC. Its translation: CASSIEDRGPYEQYF. Drawing the rest from reference TRBV19 and TRBJ2-7, the complete variable domain is DGGITQSPKYLFRKEGQNVTLSCEQNLNHDAMYWYRQDPGQGLRLIYYSQIVNDFQKGDIAEGYSVSREKKESFPLTVTSAQKNPTAFYLCASSIEDRGPYEQYFGPGTRLTVT.

This clone was observed a handful of times. The chain has TRBV7-2 and TRBJ2-2; TRBD2 aligns across 11 bases. CDR1 and CDR2 (germline): SGHTA, FQGNSA. The J segment lost 8 bases and the V segment lost 6 bases, leaving 5 bases of the junction unmatched. The CDR3 is made up of 14 amino acids. The CDR3 DNA sequence: TGTGCCAGCAGAGCCGGGACTAGCGGTGGGGAGCTGTTTTTT. This sequence encodes CASRAGTSGGELFF.

The chain joins TRBV5-1 to TRBJ2-7; TRBD2 matches at 11 bases. V lost 5 bases to trimming and J lost 2 bases; unmatched junction nucleotides: 6. The CDR3 is 15 amino acids. The germline CDR1 and CDR2 sequences are SGHRS and YFSETQ. In DNA, the CDR3 is TGCGCCAGCAGTCCACTAGCGGGAGAGACCTACGAGCAGTACTTC. This sequence encodes CASSPLAGETYEQYF.

V and J are TRBV4-2 and TRBJ2-3; 9 bases are shared with TRBD1. Trimming removed 0 bases from V and 6 bases from J; junction bases left unmatched: 10. Germline V gene sequence: CDR1 LGHNA, CDR2 YNFKEQ. The CDR3 runs 17 residues. CDR3 in amino acids: CASSQENEGTGRDTQYF. CDR3 bases: TGTGCCAGCAGCCAAGAAAATGAAGGGACAGGGAGGGATACGCAGTATTTT.

In DNA, the CDR3 is TGTGCCATCAGTGAGGCATTAGCCAACACCGGGGAGCTGTTTTTT. Its protein is CAISEALANTGELFF. The chain combines TRBV10-3 with TRBJ2-2; no reliable D call. The germline gives CDR1 ENHRY, CDR2 SYGVKD. This CDR3 region has 15 residues. V was clipped by 2 bases and J by 2 bases, with 9 bases between them.

V is TRBV10-3 and J is TRBJ2-2; D may be TRBD1 (6 bases). Germline V gene sequence: CDR1 ENHRY, CDR2 SYGVKD. The CDR3 consists of 16 residues. V lost 6 bases and J 2 bases, leaving 16 bases between the germline ends. The CDR3 bases are TGTGCCATCAGAAGTTCCGGGACAAGAAACACCGGGGAGCTGTTTTTT. Translating it yields CAIRSSGTRNTGELFF.

A note on this clone: Other DNA sequences within the sample encode an identical CDR3. The chain has TRBV5-6 and TRBJ2-2; D is possibly TRBD1 (6 bases). CDR3 length equals 14 residues. From germline, CDR1 is SGHDT and CDR2 YYEEEE. Trimming stripped 0 bases from V and 4 bases from J, with 7 bases between. The CDR3, as DNA: TGTGCCAGCAGCTTGGCAGGGGCCACCGGGGAGCTGTTTTTT. Its translation is CASSLAGATGELFF.

This clone was counted only a few times. J is TRBJ1-3 and V is TRBV10-2; perhaps TRBD1 as D (5 bases). Germline-derived CDR1 and CDR2 are WSHSY and SAAADI. V was shortened by 6 bases and J by 0 bases, with 9 bases between the two germline ends. The CDR3 has 14 amino acids. This CDR3 is CASSGTGSGNTIYF. Here the CDR3 DNA reads TGCGCCAGCAGCGGGACGGGCTCTGGAAACACCATATATTTT.

On this clone: Other DNA sequences within the sample encode an identical CDR3. This rearrangement joins TRBV28 to TRBJ2-7; D not resolved. CDR3 size: 12 residues. The germline V gene has CDR1 MDHEN and CDR2 SYDVKM. The V gene lost 4 bases and the J gene lost 4 bases, with 8 bases spanning the gap. CDR3 in DNA: TGTGCCAGCAGTTCCCCTCTTTACGAGCAGTACTTC. Its protein product is CASSSPLYEQYF.

In its sample, this clone was seen a few times. J is TRBJ1-2 and V is TRBV5-4; no definite D call. The germline gives CDR1 SGHNT, CDR2 YYREEE (reference sequence). CDR3 length: 15 residues. Trimming took 0 bases from V and 7 from J, leaving 16 bases between them. CDR3 nucleotide sequence: TGTGCCAGCAGCTTGGCCCTAGCTCAGGAGGCTGGCTACACCTTC. It codes for CASSLALAQEAGYTF. The full variable domain, in which reference TRBV5-4 and TRBJ1-2 provide the parts outside the CDR3, is ETGVTQSPTHLIKTRGQQVTLRCSSQSGHNTVSWYQQALGQGPQFIFQYYREEENGRGNFPPRFSGLQFPNYSSELNVNALELDDSALYLCASSLALAQEAGYTFGSGTRLTVV.

This clone came up a few times. The CDR3 DNA reads as TGTGCCAGCAGCTTAGGAGGGACAGGGGTCTACCAGCCCCAGCATTTT. Residues: CASSLGGTGVYQPQHF. The V gene is TRBV7-2, the J gene TRBJ1-5; the match to TRBD1 covers 10 bases. The CDR3 spans 16 residues. With V trimmed by 1 base and J by 7 bases, 7 bases remained unmatched. Germline V gives CDR1 SGHTA, CDR2 FQGNSA. The whole variable domain, filled in from reference TRBV7-2 and TRBJ1-5, reads GAGVSQSPSNKVTEKGKDVELRCDPISGHTALYWYRQSLGQGLEFLIYFQGNSAPDKSGLPSDRFSAERTGGSVSTLTIQRTQQEDSAVYLCASSLGGTGVYQPQHFGDGTRLSIL.

On this clone: This specimen includes other DNA sequences encoding the same CDR3. The CDR3 region has the DNA TGTGCCATCAGCCTACAGGGGCCGACCTACAATGAGCAGTTCTTC. Its translation: CAISLQGPTYNEQFF. The J gene is TRBJ2-1, the V gene TRBV10-3; 7 bases map to TRBD1. Germline lookup yields CDR1 ENHRY and CDR2 SYGVKD. J was trimmed by 2 bases and V by 6 bases; bases with no gene match: 7. The CDR3 consists of 15 residues.

The genes are TRBV5-4 and TRBJ2-1; D unclear. The CDR3 loop spans 12 amino acids. From germline, CDR1 is SGHNT and CDR2 YYREEE (reference sequence). V dropped 0 bases and J dropped 9 bases, with 7 bases sitting between them. CDR3 region: CASSLEAGEQFF. The DNA of the CDR3 is TGTGCCAGCAGCTTGGAAGCCGGTGAGCAGTTCTTC.

This clone was found a few times. V gene TRBV11-2 combines with J gene TRBJ1-5; the D is unclear. This CDR3 is 13 amino acids long. CDR1 is SGHAT, CDR2 FQNNGV, per germline. With 1 base removed from V and 6 bases from J, the gap between germline ends came to 7 bases. In DNA form, the CDR3 reads TGTGCCAGCAGCTTAGCGGGTTTTCAGCCCCAGCATTTT. Translation gives CASSLAGFQPQHF.